Listed below are T cell receptor beta chains from one sample, sequenced in a study of cytomegalovirus exposure and HLA in healthy donors. Profiling relied on immunoSEQ multiplex PCR, and the TCRdb table lists in-frame clones only, not all of them. This sample has approximately 46,000 clones, with approximately 65% found just once. Sequenced input: PBMCs. These TCRs come from a young man in good health and CMV-seronegative. CDR3s include the opening cysteine and the closing phenylalanine or tryptophan. A D gene is named only where the DNA matches it firmly. Clone size is shown for a subset of rows, as once, few, many or a class of expanded clone.

D gene | J gene | clone size | V gene | CDR3 protein | CDR3 DNA
TRBD1 | TRBJ2-1 | . | TRBV6-6 | CASGTNRGQQFF | TGTGCCAGCGGAACCAACAGGGGCCAGCAGTTCTTC
TRBD2 | TRBJ2-4 | . | TRBV30 | CAWSGLAGAKNIQYF | TGTGCCTGGAGCGGACTAGCGGGAGCCAAAAACATTCAGTACTTC
TRBD2 | TRBJ2-3 | . | TRBV5-6 | CDSSLQAGGSGDTQYF | TGTGACAGCAGCTTGCAGGCGGGAGGGTCGGGGGATACGCAGTATTTT
TRBD2 | TRBJ2-1 | . | TRBV7-9 | CASSGPGSGIYNEQFF | TGTGCCAGCAGTGGCCCGGGTAGCGGGATTTACAATGAGCAGTTCTTC
. | TRBJ2-7 | . | TRBV7-8 | CASSLLGYEQYF | TGTGCCAGCAGCCTACTCGGCTACGAGCAGTACTTC
. | TRBJ1-2 | once | TRBV7-9 | CASSLDGRMDGYTF | TGTGCCAGCAGCTTAGACGGCAGGATGGATGGCTACACCTTC
. | TRBJ1-1 | . | TRBV25-1 | CASSPGGYTEAFF | TGTGCCAGCAGCCCCGGAGGTTACACTGAAGCTTTCTTT
TRBD2 | TRBJ2-7 | . | TRBV13 | CASSRRLAVSYEQYF | TGTGCCAGCAGCCGAAGACTAGCGGTCTCCTACGAGCAGTACTTC
TRBD2 | TRBJ2-1 | . | TRBV11-3 | CASSQTLAGAQFF | TGTGCCAGCAGCCAGACCTTAGCGGGAGCGCAGTTCTTC
TRBD2 | TRBJ2-7 | . | TRBV11-2 | CASSSLRLAGVTYEQYF | TGTGCCAGCAGCTCCCTCAGACTAGCGGGAGTAACCTACGAGCAGTACTTC
TRBD2 | TRBJ2-7 | . | TRBV4-2 | CASSQGQGREAYEQYF | TGTGCCAGCAGCCAAGGGCAGGGGCGGGAGGCCTACGAGCAGTACTTC
. | TRBJ2-1 | . | TRBV19 | CASSSGEGNEQFF | TGTGCCAGTAGCTCGGGAGAGGGCAATGAGCAGTTCTTC
TRBD1 | TRBJ2-7 | few | TRBV10-1 | CASSNPGQQHEQYF | TGCGCCAGCAGTAACCCGGGACAGCAACACGAGCAGTACTTC
TRBD2 | TRBJ2-1 | . | TRBV5-1 | CASSLLSGGYNEQFF | TGCGCCAGCAGCTTGTTAAGCGGGGGATACAATGAGCAGTTCTTC
TRBD1 | TRBJ2-7 | . | TRBV18 | CASSPPGGHEQYF | TGTGCCAGCTCACCGCCAGGGGGCCACGAGCAGTACTTC
TRBD1 | TRBJ1-1 | . | TRBV5-1 | CASSSYRGGTEAFF | TGCGCCAGCAGCTCTTACAGGGGCGGAACTGAAGCTTTCTTT
. | TRBJ1-2 | . | TRBV7-9 | CASSLGTPSNYGYTF | TGTGCCAGCAGCTTAGGGACACCCTCAAACTATGGCTACACCTTC
TRBD2 | TRBJ2-7 | . | TRBV30 | CAWSQEREGPKYEQYF | TGTGCCTGGTCGCAGGAGCGGGAGGGACCTAAGTACGAGCAGTACTTC
. | TRBJ2-5 | . | TRBV29-1 | CSVEDSGLAQETQYF | TGCAGCGTTGAAGATTCAGGACTGGCCCAAGAGACCCAGTACTTC
. | TRBJ2-7 | few | TRBV9 | CASSVAGINYEQYF | TGTGCCAGCAGCGTAGCGGGGATCAACTACGAGCAGTACTTC
TRBD1 | TRBJ2-2 | . | TRBV10-2 | CASSVGQRITGELFF | TGCGCCAGCAGCGTGGGACAGCGAATCACCGGGGAGCTGTTTTTT
. | TRBJ2-5 | . | TRBV27 | CASSPQAIQETQYF | TGTGCCAGCAGTCCCCAGGCGATCCAAGAGACCCAGTACTTC
TRBD2 | TRBJ2-3 | . | TRBV7-8 | CASSLSPSGRTDTQYF | TGTGCCAGCAGCTTATCCCCTAGCGGGAGAACAGATACGCAGTATTTT
TRBD2 | TRBJ2-3 | . | TRBV2 | CASRGLAVTDTQYF | TGTGCCAGCAGAGGGCTAGCGGTCACAGATACGCAGTATTTT
TRBD2 | TRBJ2-1 | . | TRBV5-1 | CASSYAGTSYNEQFF | TGCGCCAGCAGCTATGCCGGGACTAGCTACAATGAGCAGTTCTTC
. | TRBJ2-7 | . | TRBV11-2 | CASSFPGTYEQYF | TGTGCCAGCAGCTTCCCCGGGACATACGAGCAGTACTTC
. | TRBJ2-1 | . | TRBV6-4 | CASSDVWGGGEQFF | TGTGCCAGCAGTGACGTATGGGGGGGCGGTGAGCAGTTCTTC
TRBD1 | TRBJ1-1 | . | TRBV4-2 | CASSPGQTEAFF | TGTGCCAGCAGCCCGGGACAGACGGAAGCTTTCTTT
. | TRBJ1-2 | . | TRBV5-1 | CASSLDGNYGYTF | TGCGCCAGCAGCTTGGACGGGAACTATGGCTACACCTTC
. | TRBJ1-2 | few | TRBV10-3 | CAIRRGGWDYGYTF | TGTGCCATCAGGCGGGGAGGTTGGGACTATGGCTACACCTTC
. | TRBJ2-1 | . | TRBV25-1 | CASSEYGIDEQFF | TGTGCCAGCAGTGAATACGGGATCGATGAGCAGTTCTTC
. | TRBJ2-1 | . | TRBV23-1 | CASSHRENNEQFF | TGCGCCAGCAGTCATCGGGAAAACAATGAGCAGTTCTTC
. | TRBJ1-2 | . | TRBV30 | CAWSVSGGGYTF | TGTGCCTGGAGTGTTTCAGGAGGTGGCTACACCTTC
. | TRBJ2-7 | . | TRBV18 | CASSLSTNSYEQYF | TGTGCCAGCTCCTTGTCAACAAACTCCTACGAGCAGTACTTC
. | TRBJ1-5 | . | TRBV7-9 | CASSLAHNQPQHF | TGTGCCAGCAGCTTAGCTCACAATCAGCCCCAGCATTTT
TRBD1 | TRBJ1-2 | . | TRBV29-1 | CSVDQGGGYTF | TGCAGCGTTGATCAGGGGGGTGGCTACACCTTC
TRBD1 | TRBJ1-5 | . | TRBV6-1 | CASRAGTGGHQPQHF | TGTGCCAGCAGAGCCGGGACAGGGGGACATCAGCCCCAGCATTTT
. | TRBJ2-3 | few | TRBV5-1 | CASSLDAGLSTDTQYF | TGCGCCAGCAGCTTGGACGCGGGACTTAGCACAGATACGCAGTATTTT
. | TRBJ2-7 | . | TRBV6-1 | CASRAVEGSYEQYF | TGTGCCAGCAGGGCGGTGGAGGGCTCCTACGAGCAGTACTTC
TRBD2 | TRBJ2-7 | . | TRBV6-5 | CASSPRTSGRNEQYF | TGTGCCAGCAGTCCCCGGACTAGCGGGAGAAACGAGCAGTACTTC
. | TRBJ2-1 | once | TRBV18 | CASSPGLYNEQFF | TGTGCCAGCTCACCGGGACTCTACAATGAGCAGTTCTTC
. | TRBJ2-5 | . | TRBV4-1 | CASSLRLAPQETQYF | TGCGCCAGCAGCCTACGGCTAGCGCCCCAAGAGACCCAGTACTTC
. | TRBJ2-1 | few | TRBV5-6 | CASSFQGRDKFF | TGTGCCAGCAGCTTCCAGGGCCGCGATAAGTTCTTC
TRBD2 | TRBJ2-1 | . | TRBV6-1 | CASLGTSGYNEQFF | TGTGCCAGTCTTGGGACTAGCGGTTACAATGAGCAGTTCTTC
TRBD1 | TRBJ2-1 | medium-sized | TRBV6-1 | CASSEQGAPNEQFF | TGTGCCAGCAGTGAACAGGGGGCGCCCAATGAGCAGTTCTTC
. | TRBJ2-5 | . | TRBV6-1 | CASSEEPSIRTQYF | TGTGCCAGCAGTGAAGAACCTAGCATAAGGACCCAGTACTTC